This entry lists 25 T cell receptor beta chains sequenced from one sample in a study of diagnostic markers for celiac disease. After re-calling the reads, TCRdb lists one entry per CDR3 protein, DNA absent. The listing contains over a thousand distinct CDR3 sequences. The sequenced sample consisted of either unsorted cells or a sorted T cell fraction (not recorded which). The source is a human donor.

The chain employs TRBV7-6 and TRBJ2-5; there is no DNA to check the TCRdb D call of TRBD1. The CDR3 sequence is 18 residues long. The V gene's germline CDR1 is SGHVS and CDR2 FNYEAQ. The CDR3 here is CASSLFFPGPGVQETQYF.

This chain links TRBV24-1 with TRBJ1-5; the D call of TRBD1 rests on TCRdb alone, since no DNA is present to check it. The CDR3 totals 14 residues. Per germline, CDR1 KGHDR and CDR2 SFDVKD. CDR3 in amino acids: CATGQAPSNQPQHF.

The V call is TRBV29-1, the J call TRBJ1-2; TCRdb calls TRBD1, which cannot be checked without DNA. The germline gives CDR1 SQVTM, CDR2 ANQGSEA. CDR3 length: 11 amino acids. CDR3 residues: CSVQGDYGYTF. Based on the CDR3 plus reference TRBV29-1 and TRBJ1-2, the full variable domain is SAVISQKPSRDICQRGTSLTIQCQVDSQVTMMFWYRQQPGQSLTLIATANQGSEATYESGFVIDKFPISRPNLTFSTLTVSNMSPEDSSIYLCSVQGDYGYTFGSGTRLTVV.

According to its frequency, this clonotype is medium-sized (0.01 to 0.1%). The chain links TRBV5-6 to TRBJ2-3; checking the TCRdb D call of TRBD2 is not possible without DNA. Germline lookup yields CDR1 SGHDT and CDR2 YYEEEE. The CDR3 runs 16 residues. The CDR3 region is CASSLVKREAVDTQYF. The full variable domain, in which reference TRBV5-6 and TRBJ2-3 provide the parts outside the CDR3, is DAGVTQSPTHLIKTRGQQVTLRCSPKSGHDTVSWYQQALGQGPQFIFQYYEEEERQRGNFPDRFSGHQFPNYSSELNVNALLLGDSALYLCASSLVKREAVDTQYFGPGTRLTVL.

This clonotype is deemed large by its frequency. The J gene is TRBJ1-1, the V gene TRBV28; TCRdb calls TRBD1, which cannot be checked without DNA. The length of the CDR3 is 13 residues. CDR1 and CDR2 from the germline V gene are MDHEN and SYDVKM. The CDR3 reads CASSSGTQIEAFF. The full variable domain, rest sourced from reference TRBV28 and TRBJ1-1, is DVKVTQSSRYLVKRTGEKVFLECVQDMDHENMFWYRQDPGLGLRLIYFSYDVKMKEKGDIPEGYSVSREKKERFSLILESASTNQTSMYLCASSSGTQIEAFFGQGTRLTVV.

This chain connects TRBV12-3 or TRBV12-4 to TRBJ1-1; TCRdb indicates TRBD1, and absent DNA this call remains unverified. The CDR3 totals 18 residues. The CDR3 is CASRKGQGAVGPGPEAFF.

Its frequency marks this clonotype as medium-sized (0.01 to 0.1%). This chain links TRBV10-3 with TRBJ2-2. Germline V gene lookup returns CDR1 ENHRY and CDR2 SYGVKD. The CDR3 has 13 residues. The CDR3 reads CAIGGFNTGELFF.

This clonotype is deemed medium-sized by its frequency. The chain couples TRBV7-8 to TRBJ1-5; TCRdb outputs TRBD1, but without DNA this stays unchecked. Germline values: CDR1 SGHVS, CDR2 FQNEAQ. CDR3 length: 14 residues. CDR3 sequence: CASSEDRVHQPQHF.

This clonotype is deemed medium-sized by its frequency. The chain links TRBV5-1 to TRBJ1-1; TCRdb gives TRBD1 as the D gene, but with no DNA this cannot be confirmed. The CDR3 contains 13 residues. The germline V gene encodes CDR1 SGHRS and CDR2 YFSETQ. The chain's CDR3 is CASTEGQDTEAFF.

Measured by frequency, this clonotype is medium-sized. CDR3 in amino acids: CASSAGATRDRAFYNSPLHF. This chain connects TRBV6-5 to TRBJ1-6; checking the TCRdb D call of TRBD1 is not possible without DNA. Per the germline V gene, CDR1 is MNHEY and CDR2 is SVGAGI. The CDR3 length is 20 residues.

This clonotype shows up as medium-sized by frequency. V usage is TRBV18 and J usage is TRBJ1-1; the D gene TCRdb calls, TRBD1, cannot be checked with no DNA. Germline CDR1 reads KGHSH; CDR2 reads LQKENI. The CDR3 totals 14 residues. CDR3 protein: CASSPMTGNTEAFF. The full variable domain, its missing parts supplied by reference TRBV18 and TRBJ1-1, is NAGVMQNPRHLVRRRGQEARLRCSPMKGHSHVYWYRQLPEEGLKFMVYLQKENIIDESGMPKERFSAEFPKEGPSILRIQQVVRGDSAAYFCASSPMTGNTEAFFGQGTRLTVV.

Considering frequency, this clonotype is medium-sized. V usage is TRBV7-2 and J usage is TRBJ1-3. Germline CDR1 SGHTA, CDR2 FQGNSA. The CDR3 loop spans 15 amino acids. The CDR3: CASSVSQGAGNTIYF.

Judged by frequency, this clonotype is large (0.1 to 1%). The gene calls are TRBV29-1 and TRBJ2-1; the TCRdb D gene call, TRBD1, has no DNA to confirm it. The CDR3 has 12 amino acids. Germline V gives CDR1 SQVTM, CDR2 ANQGSEA. CDR3 protein: CSVGRGGDEQFF.

This rearrangement joins TRBV6-1 to TRBJ1-1. Germline values: CDR1 MNHNS, CDR2 SASEGT. The length of the CDR3 is 13 residues. The CDR3: CASRESTYTEAFF.

The CDR3 loop is CSASLGLMNTEAFF. The rearrangement joins TRBV20-1 to TRBJ1-1; TCRdb names TRBD1, which stays unverified in the absence of DNA. Germline values: CDR1 DFQATT, CDR2 SNEGSKA (reference sequence). CDR3 length equals 14 residues.

This chain's CDR3 is CSAVPGTEAFF. This chain connects TRBV20-1 to TRBJ1-1; TCRdb's D gene call, TRBD1, goes unchecked for lack of DNA. CDR3 length equals 11 residues. Germline loops: CDR1 DFQATT, CDR2 SNEGSKA (reference sequence).

By frequency, this clonotype is medium-sized (0.01 to 0.1%). This chain joins TRBV7-2 and TRBJ1-5; TCRdb lists TRBD1, though no DNA is available to test this call. Germline V gene lookup returns CDR1 SGHTA and CDR2 FQGNSA. The CDR3 loop spans 15 amino acids. CDR3 sequence: CASSLVGGDGQPQHF.

By frequency, this clonotype is medium-sized. This chain connects TRBV2 to TRBJ2-1; TCRdb lists TRBD2, though no DNA is available to test this call. Germline V CDR1 and CDR2: SNHLY, FYNNEI. The CDR3 is made up of 15 amino acids. The CDR3 loop is CASRASGSSYNEQFF.

Measured by frequency, this clonotype is medium-sized. The V gene is TRBV29-1, the J gene TRBJ1-1. Germline V lookup: CDR1 SQVTM, CDR2 ANQGSEA. The CDR3 covers 11 residues. The CDR3 spells CSVVGGALAFF. Filled out from reference TRBV29-1 and TRBJ1-1, the complete variable domain reads SAVISQKPSRDICQRGTSLTIQCQVDSQVTMMFWYRQQPGQSLTLIATANQGSEATYESGFVIDKFPISRPNLTFSTLTVSNMSPEDSSIYLCSVVGGALAFFGQGTRLTVV.

Frequency places this clonotype as medium-sized. The V gene is TRBV5-1, the J gene TRBJ1-2; TCRdb's assignment of TRBD1 cannot be checked, as there is no DNA. In germline, CDR1 is SGHRS, CDR2 YFSETQ. The CDR3 has 15 amino acids. CDR3 protein: CASSPLTGFSYGYTF.

By frequency, this clonotype is large. The V gene is TRBV28, the J gene TRBJ1-1; the D gene TCRdb calls, TRBD1, cannot be checked with no DNA. This CDR3 has 13 residues. Germline V gene lookup returns CDR1 MDHEN and CDR2 SYDVKM. The CDR3 sequence is CASSSQGMTEAFF.

Judged by frequency, this clonotype is large. The V and J genes are TRBV7-9 and TRBJ2-1; the TCRdb D gene call, TRBD2, has no DNA to confirm it. This CDR3 has 15 amino acids. Germline lookup yields CDR1 SEHNR and CDR2 FQNEAQ (reference sequence). The CDR3 sequence: CASSLGGLESNEQFF. Full variable domain (rest looked up from reference TRBV7-9 and TRBJ2-1): DTGVSQNPRHKITKRGQNVTFRCDPISEHNRLYWYRQTLGQGPEFLTYFQNEAQLEKSRLLSDRFSAERPKGSFSTLEIQRTEQGDSAMYLCASSLGGLESNEQFFGPGTRLTVL.

This clonotype ranks as medium-sized (0.01 to 0.1%) in terms of frequency. CDR3 sequence reads: CSASVGLWGGTQYF. The V gene is TRBV20-1, the J gene TRBJ2-3; TCRdb lists TRBD1, though no DNA is available to test this call. From germline, CDR1 is DFQATT and CDR2 SNEGSKA (reference sequence). The CDR3 consists of 14 residues.

The chain uses TRBV20-1 and TRBJ2-5; the TCRdb call, TRBD1, lacks DNA for checking. The germline CDR1 and CDR2 sequences are DFQATT and SNEGSKA (reference sequence). The CDR3 covers 16 residues. The CDR3 loop reads CSARDTSRVYQETQYF.

The genes are TRBV27 and TRBJ2-7. The CDR3 has 12 residues. Germline V CDR1 and CDR2: MNHEY, SMNVEV (reference sequence). CDR3 loop: CASSSNSYEQYF.